These T cell receptor beta chains were read from a single sample in a study of OX40 agonist ivuxolimab in advanced cancers. Only in-frame clones appear in the TCRdb table, and some are missing; sequencing was by immunoSEQ multiplex PCR. Of about 82,000 clones listed, approximately 87% are singletons. The sample here was CD4+ or CD8+ T cells sorted from blood, taken in a trial of the OX40 agonist ivuxolimab. The receptors originated from an adult with an advanced solid tumor such as melanoma, head and neck, liver or kidney cancer. Both conserved end residues are part of each CDR3. A D gene is named only where the DNA matches it firmly. Clone size appears in some rows only: once, few, many, or a class for an expanded clone.

d_call	clone_size	v_call	j_call	cdr3_aa
.	.	TRBV6-6	TRBJ1-4	CASSRSSDQLFF
.	.	TRBV6-5	TRBJ1-2	CASTTGTSPYGYTF
.	.	TRBV9	TRBJ2-5	CASSVDPAGTQETQYF
.	once	TRBV4-2	TRBJ2-3	CASSQSPGEPDTQYF
.	few	TRBV30	TRBJ1-1	CAWRTGNTEAFF
.	.	TRBV6-5	TRBJ1-2	CASSYAGVDGYTF
TRBD1	.	TRBV15	TRBJ2-3	CATSKERTGRTDTQYF
.	.	TRBV25-1	TRBJ1-2	CASSPSFGPGYGYTF
TRBD2	.	TRBV27	TRBJ2-1	CASSGGLAGYNEQFF
TRBD1	.	TRBV7-2	TRBJ1-1	CASSLQGATTEAFF
.	.	TRBV11-2	TRBJ2-2	CASSFGNTGELFF
TRBD1	.	TRBV27	TRBJ2-7	CASSLRDRVYEQYF
.	.	TRBV2	TRBJ2-1	CASILRSTGTPLFF
TRBD1	few	TRBV7-2	TRBJ1-2	CASSSQGARGYTF
.	few	TRBV10-3	TRBJ2-6	CAISGTARGANVLTF
.	once	TRBV7-2	TRBJ1-6	CASSLAGQGSSPLHF
TRBD1	.	TRBV9	TRBJ1-3	CASSVRTGAGNTIYF